Presented here are 13 T cell receptor delta chains from one specimen sequenced in a study of gamma-delta chains in newborns, infants, children. TCRdb re-called clones from the reads using CATT. The sample includes roughly 6,500 delta-chain clones, more than 1.5% of them seen just once. Sequenced sample: blood. The receptors originated from a child who was a newborn, infant or young child, either healthy, febrile or measles-vaccinated (not recorded which).

A remark on this clone: Possible read error: a much larger clone is one base away. Other DNA sequences in the same sample also yield this CDR3. This rearrangement joins TRDV2 to TRDJ3; 8 nucleotides agree with TRDD3. CDR1 and CDR2 (germline): GEAIGNYY, EKD. The CDR3 extends over 19 amino acids. The CDR3 DNA sequence: TGTGCCTGCGACACCGTACTGGGGGGCTCCTCCTGGGACACCCGACAGATGTTTTTC. Amino acids: CACDTVLGGSSWDTRQMFF.

Regarding this clone: TCRdb has a much larger clone's protein, which differs at residue 7 from the translation of this DNA, likely because of a read error; what is shown is the protein translated from the DNA. In DNA form, the CDR3 reads TGTGCCTGTGACGTACTGGAGGATAGCTCCTGGGACACCCGACAGATGTTTTTC. Protein sequence: CACDVLEDSSWDTRQMFF. The chain is built from TRDV2 and TRDJ3; D possibly corresponds to TRDD3 (5 bases). The V gene's germline CDR1 is GEAIGNYY and CDR2 EKD. The length of the CDR3 is 18 residues. Trimming removed 3 bases at V and 0 bases at J, with 14 bases between.

There are a few counts of this clone. This sequence is one base from a far larger clone and is likely a read error. Additional DNA sequences in this sample encode the identical CDR3. The chain combines TRDV2 with TRDJ2; 8 bases match TRDD3. Germline assignment: CDR1 GEAIGNYY and CDR2 EKD. The CDR3 has 14 amino acids. CDR3 bases: TGTGCCTGTGACACCTGGGGGATGACAGCACAGCTCTTCTTT. Its translation is CACDTWGMTAQLFF.

A few counts support this clone. This clone may be a read error of a much larger clone one base away. This chain uses TRDV2 with TRDJ3; TRDD3 agrees at 11 bases. Germline V lookup: CDR1 GEAIGNYY, CDR2 EKD. V lost 0 bases to trimming and J lost 0 bases; unmatched junction nucleotides: 3. The CDR3 covers 19 residues. The chain's CDR3 is CACDTWGIRISWDTRQMFF. CDR3 coding DNA: TGTGCCTGTGACACCTGGGGGATACGGATCTCCTGGGACACCCGACAGATGTTTTTC.

This clone showed up just a few times. Translating this DNA gives a protein that differs at residue 18 from the TCRdb one, which belongs to a much larger clone; a read error is likely, and the protein shown is this translation. The V gene is TRDV2, the J gene TRDJ1; 10 bases agree with TRDD3. The CDR3 is made up of 20 amino acids. Germline V gene data show CDR1 as GEAIGNYY and CDR2 as EKD. The CDR3 DNA reads as TGTGCCTGTGACTCGCTCCGGGCTAATGAGAATGGGGGATACACCGATAAACCCATCTTT. The encoded protein is CACDSLRANENGGYTDKPIF.

This clone was seen more than once but under ten times. The likely explanation is a read error, given a far larger clone one base away. The sample contains more than one DNA sequence encoding this CDR3. The V call is TRDV2, the J call TRDJ3; 13 bases agree with TRDD3. Germline values: CDR1 GEAIGNYY, CDR2 EKD. This CDR3 region has 20 residues. This chain's CDR3 is CACDTVLGDTRSWDTRQMFF. CDR3 nucleotides: TGTGCCTGTGACACCGTACTGGGGGATACGCGTTCCTGGGACACCCGACAAATGTTTTTC.

This clone was counted a few times. The protein in TCRdb stems from a much larger clone and differs at residue 7 from this DNA's translation, likely a read error; here the protein is translated from the DNA. This chain links TRDV2 with TRDJ2, with TRDD3 as a possible D gene (5 bases). Germline V gives CDR1 GEAIGNYY, CDR2 EKD. The CDR3 contains 16 residues. The V gene lost 4 bases and the J gene lost 3 bases, with 17 bases spanning the gap. The CDR3 loop reads CACDLLEDKVTAQLFF. The CDR3 DNA sequence: TGTGCCTGTGATTTACTGGAGGATAAGGTGACAGCACAACTCTTCTTT.

By frequency in the sample, this clone is medium-sized. This chain connects TRDV3 to TRDJ1, with D hard to call. Germline CDR1 reads TVYSNPD; CDR2 reads GDNSRS (reference sequence). CDR3 length: 12 residues. Trimming removed 1 base from V and 0 bases from J, with 6 bases in between. The CDR3 spells CAFTDYTDKLIF. The CDR3 bases are TGTGCCTTTACGGATTACACCGATAAACTCATCTTT.

Only a few counts were recorded for this clone. This could be a read error, since a much larger clone is one nucleotide away. V usage is TRDV2 and J usage is TRDJ3; TRDD3 aligns across 13 bases. Germline CDR1 GEAIGNYY, CDR2 EKD. CDR3 length: 22 residues. The trim removed 2 bases at V and 5 bases at J, leaving 17 bases unmatched. The CDR3 DNA sequence: TGTGCCTGTGACAACCTCCTGGGGAGTACTGGGGGATACGTCAGGGACACCCGACAGATGTTTTTC. Translating gives CACDNLLGSTGGYVRDTRQMFF.

This clone was recorded a few times. With a far larger clone one base away, a read error is the likely cause. The chain recombines TRDV2 with TRDJ3; weak D call: TRDD3 (6 bases). With 0 bases removed from V and 2 bases from J, the gap between germline ends came to 16 bases. The length of the CDR3 is 19 residues. Germline V lookup: CDR1 GEAIGNYY, CDR2 EKD. This CDR3 is CACDTGGYHSPWDTRQMFF. Written as DNA, the CDR3 is TGTGCCTGTGACACCGGAGGATACCATAGCCCCTGGGACACCCGACAGATGTTTTTC.

This clone is medium-sized in the sample. A much larger clone differs by one base, so this may be a read error. V gene TRDV2 combines with J gene TRDJ2, with 10 positions matching TRDD3. The V gene's germline CDR1 is GEAIGNYY and CDR2 EKD. CDR3 length: 15 amino acids. In DNA, the CDR3 is TGTGCCTGTGACATACTGGGGGATTTGACAGCACACCTCTTCTTT. This sequence encodes CACDILGDLTAHLFF.

Ten or more counts support this clone. It is likely a read error: a sequence one base away is far more abundant. The chain links TRDV2 to TRDJ2; 7 nucleotides agree with TRDD3. The CDR3 consists of 14 residues. Trimming removed 3 bases from V and 5 bases from J; junction bases left unmatched: 5. Germline V gene sequence: CDR1 GEAIGNYY, CDR2 EKD. Here the CDR3 reads CACDVPGDTAQLFF. In DNA, the CDR3 is TGTGCCTGTGACGTACCGGGGGATACAGCACAACTCTTCTTT.

Notes on this clone: One base separates it from a far larger clone, so it is likely a read error. The chain couples TRDV2 to TRDJ3; 9 nucleotides match TRDD3. In germline, CDR1 is GEAIGNYY, CDR2 EKD. This CDR3 contains 17 residues. CDR3 nucleotides: TGTGCCCGTGACAGTACTGGGGGATCCTGGGACACCCGACAGATGTTTTTC. Protein product: CARDSTGGSWDTRQMFF.